This TCR beta chain was observed in a study of beta chain features in type 1 diabetes. This clone was found a few times. No antigen is known for it. Findings and limits, study-wide: The study found moderately but significantly shorter TCRB CDR3s in all four CD4+ subsets of Type 1 diabetes patients. Type 1 diabetes patients showed fewer insertions and more deletions at VDJ junctions. Overrepresentation of cells with high TCR expression could result from cDNA sequencing.

Germline V gene lookup returns CDR1 MGHDK and CDR2 SYGVNS. Between the trimmed V and J ends, which lost 6 bases and 8 bases, there was a span of 13 bases. The CDR3 sequence is 13 residues long. Expressed TCRB transcripts were sequenced after all isolated RNA was converted to cDNA. The data were produced by immunoSEQ multiplex PCR, yet TCRdb's version contains in-frame clones alone and is incomplete. There are about 320,000 clones in the sample; about 15% occur only once, and under 8.5% lies in the top ten. Sequencing used central memory CD4+ T cells from blood. The sequence was obtained from a man aged 25-40 years in good health. The J gene is TRBJ1-4, the V gene TRBV25-1, with D possibly matching TRBD1 (6 bases). CDR3 sequence reads: CASRTGYREKLFF. The CDR3 nucleotides are TGTGCCAGCAGAACAGGGTATAGGGAAAAACTGTTTTTT.